The 21 T cell receptor beta chains reported below all come from one sample, sequenced in a study of cytomegalovirus exposure and HLA in healthy donors. PCR was performed using 60 Vbeta and 13 Jbeta primers. TCRdb keeps only in-frame clones here, not all; method: immunoSEQ multiplex PCR. Altogether 250,000 to 350,000 clones are present, 70% to 90% being singletons, with the ten largest covering around 4.2%. The material sequenced was PBMCs. All receptors come from a man aged 40-49 years in good health and CMV-seropositive.

The gene calls are TRBV9 and TRBJ1-1; 9 positions match TRBD1. The germline gives CDR1 SGDLS, CDR2 YYNGEE. The CDR3 spans 14 residues. Unmatched junction bases numbered 6, after V lost 4 bases and J lost 5 bases. CDR3 region: CASSHGTGSTEAFF. DNA for the CDR3: TGTGCCAGCAGCCACGGGACAGGGTCGACTGAAGCTTTCTTT. The whole variable domain, remainder taken from reference TRBV9 and TRBJ1-1, is DSGVTQTPKHLITATGQRVTLRCSPRSGDLSVYWYQQSLDQGLQFLIQYYNGEERAKGNILERFSAQQFPDLHSELNLSSLELGDSALYFCASSHGTGSTEAFFGQGTRLTVV.

The chain has TRBV7-9 and TRBJ2-5, with a weak D call TRBD1 (5 bases). The end of the DNA aligns better with TRBJ2-7, so the J call may be wrong. The CDR3 is made up of 13 amino acids. Germline lookup yields CDR1 SEHNR and CDR2 FQNEAQ (reference sequence). The CDR3 DNA reads TGTGCCAGCAGCCCCAAGGGGTCCTACGAGCAGTACTTC. This encodes CASSPKGSYEQYF.

The chain recombines TRBV7-3 with TRBJ2-7, with TRBD1 identical over 7 bases. Germline trimming cut 5 bases from V and 7 bases from J; bases unmatched to any gene: 11. CDR1 is SGHTA and CDR2 is FQGTGA in the germline V gene. This CDR3 is built from 14 residues. The CDR3 bases are TGTGCCAGCAGCCCGGACAGGCCTTCCCGAGAGCAGTACTTC. Its translation is CASSPDRPSREQYF.

About this clone itself: A read error may produce the germline difference seen at one junction end. The gene calls are TRBV7-9 and TRBJ2-5; 13 nucleotides match TRBD2. Germline loops: CDR1 SEHNR, CDR2 FQNEAQ (reference sequence). This CDR3 is built from 17 residues. The CDR3 protein is CSSSTRLAGGIQETQYF. DNA of the CDR3: TGTTCCAGCAGCACCCGACTAGCGGGAGGTATACAAGAGACCCAGTACTTC.

The rearrangement links TRBV28 to TRBJ2-7; 7 bases line up with TRBD1. This CDR3 spans 13 amino acids. After removal of 6 bases from V and 3 bases from J, the junction contained 5 bases not matched to a gene. Germline V gene sequence: CDR1 MDHEN, CDR2 SYDVKM. In nucleotides, the CDR3 is TGTGCCAGCAGAGGGGGCTGGAGCTACGAGCAGTACTTC. Protein product: CASRGGWSYEQYF.

The gene calls are TRBV6-1 and TRBJ1-1; the D is unclear. The V end was cut by 5 bases, the J end by 5 bases, with 9 bases between. The V gene's germline CDR1 is MNHNS and CDR2 SASEGT. The CDR3 runs to 12 residues. The CDR3 DNA follows: TGTGCCAGCAGTACCGGGGAAACTGAAGCTTTCTTT. It encodes CASSTGETEAFF.

The rearrangement links TRBV10-3 to TRBJ2-7, with D tentatively TRBD2 (6 bases). The CDR3 loop spans 14 amino acids. The ends were cut back, 9 bases at V and 2 bases at J, with 17 bases in the middle. The germline CDR1 and CDR2 sequences are ENHRY and SYGVKD. CDR3 protein: CAMGDGRGTYEQYF. DNA for the CDR3: TGTGCCATGGGGGATGGGCGGGGAACCTACGAGCAGTACTTC.

The chain joins TRBV7-9 to TRBJ1-6; D uncertain. The germline V and J ends were trimmed by 5 bases and 1 base, with 18 bases remaining between them. The CDR3 spans 18 residues. Germline CDR1 SEHNR, CDR2 FQNEAQ (reference sequence). This CDR3 reads CASSPTVEVGSYNSPLHF. Written as DNA, the CDR3 is TGTGCCAGCAGCCCTACTGTGGAGGTCGGTTCCTATAATTCACCCCTCCACTTT. Full variable domain (missing parts from reference TRBV7-9 and TRBJ1-6): DTGVSQNPRHKITKRGQNVTFRCDPISEHNRLYWYRQTLGQGPEFLTYFQNEAQLEKSRLLSDRFSAERPKGSFSTLEIQRTEQGDSAMYLCASSPTVEVGSYNSPLHFGNGTRLTVT.

On this clone itself: A read error may account for a junction end that differs from germline. The rearrangement joins TRBV7-7 to TRBJ2-5; tentative D call: TRBD2 (6 bases). There are 14 residues in the CDR3. Per germline, CDR1 SSHAT and CDR2 FNYEAQ (reference sequence). The CDR3 bases are TGTGCTAGCAGCCCGCGGGACGGTCCCGAGACCCAGTACTTC. Translation: CASSPRDGPETQYF.

The genes are TRBV29-1 and TRBJ1-4; a possible D gene is TRBD1 (5 bases). There are 12 residues in the CDR3. The V end lost 5 bases, the J end lost 8 bases, and 12 bases lay between the germline ends. CDR1 is SQVTM, CDR2 ANQGSEA, per germline. In DNA, the CDR3 is TGCAGCGTTCAGGGTCTCGGAGAAAAACTGTTTTTT. Translated: CSVQGLGEKLFF.

The chain carries TRBV28 and TRBJ1-1; TRBD1 is a possible D gene (6 bases). The CDR3 sequence is 14 residues long. In germline, CDR1 is MDHEN, CDR2 SYDVKM. V lost 2 bases and J lost 4, with 11 bases in between. CDR3: CASSLPTGPTEAFF. The CDR3 region has the DNA TGTGCCAGCAGTTTACCGACAGGCCCCACTGAAGCTTTCTTT.

V and J are TRBV10-2 and TRBJ2-7; 11 nucleotides line up with TRBD2. This CDR3 spans 17 amino acids. Germline V gene sequence: CDR1 WSHSY, CDR2 SAAADI. V shed 11 bases and J 4 bases; nucleotides not matched to a gene: 19. The CDR3 DNA is TGCGCCGCCATGTCCCTGGGCCCGACTAGCGGGATATACGAGCAGTACTTC. Translation gives CAAMSLGPTSGIYEQYF.

This chain links TRBV27 with TRBJ2-1; possibly TRBD1 for D (5 bases). Germline V gene lookup returns CDR1 MNHEY and CDR2 SMNVEV (reference sequence). The CDR3 is 13 residues long. With 0 bases removed from V and 8 bases from J, the gap between germline ends came to 8 bases. The CDR3, as DNA: TGTGCCAGCAGTTTATCAGGGGCCCATGAGCAGTTCTTC. Translation gives CASSLSGAHEQFF.

This chain links TRBV6-8 with TRBJ1-1; D gene ambiguous. V lost 0 bases, J lost 8 bases, and 13 bases lay in between. Germline CDR1 reads MNHGY; CDR2 reads SAAAGT. The CDR3 loop spans 14 amino acids. As DNA, the CDR3 is TGTGCCAGCAGTTACTCGCGGGTCCCAACCGAAGCTTTCTTT. This sequence encodes CASSYSRVPTEAFF.

The chain has TRBV6-1 and TRBJ1-4, with TRBD1 as a possible D gene (5 bases). Trimming removed 6 bases at V and 3 bases at J, with 14 bases between. Germline assignment: CDR1 MNHNS and CDR2 SASEGT. The CDR3 is 15 residues long. In DNA form, the CDR3 reads TGTGCCAGCAGCATTAGGTGGGGGGCTAATGAAAAACTGTTTTTT. Protein sequence: CASSIRWGANEKLFF.

In regard to this clone: A read error may account for a junction end that differs from germline. The V gene is TRBV7-9, the J gene TRBJ1-2; D is ambiguous. CDR1 is SEHNR and CDR2 is FQNEAQ in the germline V gene (reference sequence). The CDR3 has 14 residues. The CDR3 sequence is CSSSPRRSNYGYTF. The CDR3 bases are TGTTCCAGCAGCCCCCGACGGAGTAACTATGGCTACACCTTC.

The chain links TRBV28 to TRBJ2-1; 7 bases are shared with TRBD2. This CDR3 comprises 15 residues. V shed 5 bases, J shed 7 bases, and the junction held 11 bases outside the gene matches. Per the germline V gene, CDR1 is MDHEN and CDR2 is SYDVKM. The CDR3 bases are TGTGCCAGCAGTCCTAGCGGTCGAGGGCATAATGAGCAGTTCTTC. Its translation is CASSPSGRGHNEQFF.

The V call is TRBV6-4, the J call TRBJ1-5; D ambiguous. This CDR3 has 12 residues. Germline lookup yields CDR1 MRHNA and CDR2 SNTAGT. Between the trimmed V and J ends, which lost 2 bases and 7 bases, there was a span of 6 bases. This CDR3 reads CASSDLVQPQHF. The CDR3 DNA follows: TGTGCCAGCAGTGACCTTGTCCAGCCCCAGCATTTT.

The chain is built from TRBV5-1 and TRBJ1-4; D may be TRBD1 (5 bases). V lost 4 bases, J lost 3 bases, and 16 bases lay in between. Germline assignment: CDR1 SGHRS and CDR2 YFSETQ. The CDR3 is 16 amino acids. The CDR3 bases are TGCGCCAGCAGCCCCTCGGTGGTCAGGGCTAATGAAAAACTGTTTTTT. Translating gives CASSPSVVRANEKLFF.

This chain uses TRBV19 with TRBJ2-7; 7 bases line up with TRBD1. CDR3 length equals 14 residues. V shed 10 bases, J shed 5 bases, and the junction held 14 bases outside the gene matches. CDR1 is LNHDA, CDR2 SQIVND, per germline (reference sequence). CDR3 region: CATAPKTGLDEQYF. The CDR3 bases are TGTGCCACCGCGCCAAAGACAGGGCTCGACGAGCAGTACTTC.

The V gene is TRBV5-4, the J gene TRBJ2-1, with 16 bases aligning to TRBD2. This CDR3 has 18 residues. The J segment lost 5 bases and the V segment lost 4 bases, leaving 9 bases of the junction unmatched. Per the germline V gene, CDR1 is SGHNT and CDR2 is YYREEE (reference sequence). DNA of the CDR3: TGTGCCAGCAGCCCGGGACTAGCGGGAGGGCCACTAAACAATGAGCAGTTCTTC. It codes for CASSPGLAGGPLNNEQFF.